This entry lists 21 T cell receptor beta chains sequenced from one sample in a study of molecular identifiers for immune sequencing clone quantification. TCRdb itself ran the PCR reads through MiXCR, one entry per CDR3 protein. The table shows about 500,000 distinct CDR3 sequences, with about a fifth occurring only once. Sequenced material: naive CD8+ T cells from blood, with Jurkat cell RNA spiked in. As for subset: FACS-sorted CD8+CD4-CCR7+CD45RA+ naive T cells. Receptor source: a human donor in good health. Some libraries in this study had Jurkat cell RNA spiked in.

This clonotype was found many times. The chain is built from TRBV11-2 and TRBJ2-6; TRBD2 is a possible D gene (5 bases). Trimming took off 4 bases at V and 9 bases at J, with 28 bases between the two ends. Per germline, CDR1 SGHAT and CDR2 FQNNGV. The length of the CDR3 is 19 residues. CDR3 in amino acids: CASSSMGFGVLSRGNVLTF. The DNA for the CDR3 is TGTGCCAGCAGCTCGATGGGATTCGGGGTCTTAAGCAGAGGCAACGTCCTGACTTTC.

CDR3 nucleotide sequence: TGTGCCAGCACCCACACCACAGATACGCAGTATTTT. Amino acids: CASTHTTDTQYF. V is TRBV11-2 and J is TRBJ2-3; D remains unclear. Deletions cut 7 bases from V and 2 bases from J, with 7 bases between. The CDR3 is 12 residues long. CDR1 and CDR2 from the germline V gene are SGHAT and FQNNGV.

This chain links TRBV5-5 with TRBJ1-1; possible D gene TRBD1, 6 bases. Trimming took 0 bases from V and 3 from J, leaving 12 bases between them. Germline V gene data show CDR1 as SGHKS and CDR2 as YYEKEE (reference sequence). The CDR3 runs 15 residues. For the CDR3, the DNA is TGTGCCAGCAGCTTGGCTAAGGGGGGCCACACTGAAGCTTTCTTT. Translation gives CASSLAKGGHTEAFF. Full variable domain (rest looked up from reference TRBV5-5 and TRBJ1-1): DAGVTQSPTHLIKTRGQQVTLRCSPISGHKSVSWYQQVLGQGPQFIFQYYEKEERGRGNFPDRFSARQFPNYSSELNVNALLLGDSALYLCASSLAKGGHTEAFFGQGTRLTVV.

The genes are TRBV20-1 and TRBJ2-5; 7 bases map to TRBD2. The closer fit of TRBJ2-7 to the DNA end suggests the J call may be wrong. The CDR3 contains 15 residues. Germline lookup yields CDR1 DFQATT and CDR2 SNEGSKA (reference sequence). CDR3 nucleotides: TGCAGTGCTAGAGATATGGCGGGAGTACCCTACGAGCAGTACTTC. Translation gives CSARDMAGVPYEQYF.

This clonotype occurred a few times. The V and J genes are TRBV4-1 and TRBJ2-7; weak D call: TRBD2 (7 bases). CDR3 size: 18 residues. CDR1 and CDR2 from the germline V gene are MGHRA and YSYEKL. V lost 0 bases and J 3 bases, leaving 21 bases between the germline ends. The CDR3 is CASSQDVPYRGAGYEQYF. Here the CDR3 DNA reads TGCGCCAGCAGCCAAGATGTACCCTATCGGGGGGCGGGCTACGAGCAGTACTTC.

In its sample, this clonotype was seen many times. V usage is TRBV4-3 and J usage is TRBJ2-3, with no clear D. The germline V and J ends were trimmed by 0 bases and 2 bases, with 6 bases remaining between them. Germline CDR1 and CDR2: LGHNA and YSLEER. CDR3 length equals 14 residues. CDR3 DNA sequence: TGCGCCAGCAGCCAAGATCCGTACACAGATACGCAGTATTTT. Its translation: CASSQDPYTDTQYF.

This clonotype was counted between two and nine times. The CDR3 sequence: CASSRDRANYGYTF. CDR3 coding DNA: TGTGCCAGCTCACGGGACAGAGCTAACTATGGCTACACCTTC. V usage is TRBV18 and J usage is TRBJ1-2, with 7 bases aligning to TRBD1. Germline CDR1 is KGHSH and CDR2 is LQKENI. The V and J ends lost 4 bases and 0 bases, in that order; junction bases with no gene match: 2. The CDR3 extends over 14 amino acids.

The genes are TRBV7-9 and TRBJ2-7; maybe TRBD1 (5 bases). Trimming took off 5 bases at V and 5 bases at J, with 13 bases between the two ends. From germline, CDR1 is SEHNR and CDR2 FQNEAQ (reference sequence). The CDR3 contains 13 residues. The CDR3 loop reads CASSPQASHEQYF. CDR3 nucleotide sequence: TGTGCCAGCAGCCCACAGGCGAGTCACGAGCAGTACTTC.

At least ten counts were recorded for this clonotype. This sequence joins TRBV12-3 or TRBV12-4 and TRBJ2-2; 9 nucleotides line up with TRBD1. Unmatched junction bases numbered 15, after V lost 7 bases and J lost 6 bases. The CDR3 consists of 17 residues. The CDR3 region has the DNA TGTGCCAGCATCCCCCCACCGGGACAGGGCGATCCCGGGGAGCTGTTTTTT. This translates into CASIPPPGQGDPGELFF.

J is TRBJ2-5 and V is TRBV7-9; D gene ambiguous. V lost 1 base and J lost 1, with 13 bases in between. The CDR3 consists of 16 residues. Germline assignment: CDR1 SEHNR and CDR2 FQNEAQ (reference sequence). CDR3: CASSLVSIVAQETQYF. CDR3 nucleotide sequence: TGTGCCAGCAGCTTAGTTTCTATCGTAGCCCAAGAGACCCAGTACTTC.

The sample holds many counts of this clonotype. This rearrangement joins TRBV13 to TRBJ2-7, with D uncertain. V was cut by 4 bases and J by 4 bases, with 11 bases left in between. The CDR3 covers 13 residues. Germline loops: CDR1 PRHDT, CDR2 FYEKMQ (reference sequence). CDR3 in amino acids: CASSSSDEYEQYF. The CDR3 coding sequence is TGTGCCAGCAGCTCCTCCGACGAGTACGAGCAGTACTTC.

The CDR3 loop reads CASSLHSNQPQHF. The CDR3 nucleotides read TGTGCCAGCTCTTTGCATAGCAATCAGCCCCAGCATTTT. This sequence joins TRBV7-2 and TRBJ1-5; D not certain. V was shortened by 8 bases and J by 0 bases, with 8 bases between the two germline ends. Per germline, CDR1 SGHTA and CDR2 FQGNSA. The CDR3 is 13 amino acids.

This clonotype has at least ten counts. V and J are TRBV5-1 and TRBJ2-7, with 7 bases aligning to TRBD1. The CDR3 is 14 residues long. J was trimmed by 2 bases and V by 3 bases; bases with no gene match: 5. Germline values: CDR1 SGHRS, CDR2 YFSETQ. CDR3 region: CASSSWDRPYEQYF. The DNA for the CDR3 is TGCGCCAGCAGCTCCTGGGACAGACCCTACGAGCAGTACTTC.

This clonotype showed up just a few times. The chain links TRBV25-1 to TRBJ1-1; 9 nucleotides line up with TRBD1. Per the germline V gene, CDR1 is MGHDK and CDR2 is SYGVNS. Unmatched junction bases numbered 10, after V lost 6 bases and J lost 8 bases. The CDR3 length is 14 residues. Written as DNA, the CDR3 is TGTGCCAGCAGGGGGACAGGGAGCGGCGGGGAAGCTTTCTTT. Protein: CASRGTGSGGEAFF.

This clonotype was picked up many times. CDR3 sequence: CSASVPRDQETQYF. Written as DNA, the CDR3 is TGCAGTGCTAGCGTTCCCAGGGACCAAGAGACCCAGTACTTC. V usage is TRBV20-1 and J usage is TRBJ2-5; weak D call: TRBD1 (5 bases). The CDR3 contains 14 residues. The V and J ends lost 3 bases and 0 bases respectively, with 11 bases between them. Per the germline V gene, CDR1 is DFQATT and CDR2 is SNEGSKA (reference sequence).

The chain has TRBV19 and TRBJ2-2, with no clear D. Germline V CDR1 and CDR2: LNHDA, SQIVND (reference sequence). The CDR3 contains 12 residues. V was pared by 7 bases and J by 4 bases, with 7 bases between. CDR3 DNA sequence: TGTGCCAGTAACATTGGCACCGGGGAGCTGTTTTTT. Translated: CASNIGTGELFF.

This clonotype occurred many times. The CDR3 is CSVEVSGLAAVADTQYF. CDR3 nucleotides: TGCAGCGTTGAAGTTTCTGGACTAGCAGCCGTTGCAGATACGCAGTATTTT. V usage is TRBV29-1 and J usage is TRBJ2-3; 8 bases line up with TRBD2. The CDR3 covers 17 residues. Germline V gene data show CDR1 as SQVTM and CDR2 as ANQGSEA. V shed 1 base and J 4 bases; nucleotides not matched to a gene: 13.

This clonotype was found a few times. CDR3 DNA sequence: TGCGCCAGCAGCCAATCTGTGACTAACGGAGCTTACAATGAGCAGTTCTTC. As protein: CASSQSVTNGAYNEQFF. The V gene is TRBV4-1, the J gene TRBJ2-1, with a possible D match to TRBD2 (5 bases). CDR1 MGHRA and CDR2 YSYEKL come from the germline V gene. CDR3 length: 17 residues. V was trimmed by 2 bases and J by 4 bases, leaving 18 bases between them.

This clonotype was detected only a few times. The chain has TRBV4-2 and TRBJ1-2; D is ambiguous. Germline CDR1 is LGHNA and CDR2 is YNFKEQ. This CDR3 region has 16 residues. V gave up 0 bases and J gave up 4 bases, with 15 bases separating them. CDR3 nucleotides: TGTGCCAGCAGCCAAGATCTGGATGCCGCCCTCTATGGCTACACCTTC. Translation gives CASSQDLDAALYGYTF.

This clonotype was picked up many times. CDR3 in amino acids: CASSYPSRSDRETDTQYF. The CDR3 DNA reads as TGCGCCAGCAGCTATCCTTCACGATCGGACAGGGAAACAGATACGCAGTATTTT. This chain links TRBV4-1 with TRBJ2-3; TRBD1 aligns across 8 bases. The J segment lost 3 bases and the V segment lost 5 bases, leaving 16 bases of the junction unmatched. The CDR3 length is 18 residues. The germline CDR1 and CDR2 sequences are MGHRA and YSYEKL.

On this clonotype itself: This could be a read error, since a much larger clone is one nucleotide away. V and J are TRBV4-3 and TRBJ1-1; no definite D call. CDR1 is LGHNA, CDR2 YSLEER, per germline. V was trimmed by 4 bases and J by 3 bases, leaving 9 bases between them. The CDR3 length is 13 residues. The CDR3 is CASSPDWYTEAFF. In nucleotides, the CDR3 is TGCGCCAGCAGCCCCGACTGGTACACTGAAGCTTTCTTT.